This T cell receptor beta chain was found in a study of T cell responses to AZD1222 COVID-19 vaccine. Across the study: Samples with a second dose at about 4 or about 12 weeks were pooled together. General study findings and limits: Donors in the cohort were predominantly white British and more often female, and clonal diversity was possibly underestimated. The study found vaccine-associated CD4 TCRs spanning spike, dominant at 160-218 and 743-854.

Sequencing was performed with immunoSEQ multiplex PCR; in TCRdb, only in-frame clones are kept and a portion is missing. This table has about 130,000 clones, about nine tenths appearing once. Comments on this clone: Its matching antigen is unknown.

The CDR3 is 12 residues long. Trimming took 4 bases from V and 3 from J, leaving 8 bases between them. Germline lookup yields CDR1 SGHRS and CDR2 YFSETQ. Source: peripheral blood, taken on day 0 of AZD1222 vaccination. The source is an adult in good health. The chain couples TRBV5-1 to TRBJ2-7, with D possibly matching TRBD1 (6 bases). DNA of the CDR3: TGCGCCAGCAGCCAGGACAGCTACGAGCAGTACTTC. This translates into CASSQDSYEQYF.